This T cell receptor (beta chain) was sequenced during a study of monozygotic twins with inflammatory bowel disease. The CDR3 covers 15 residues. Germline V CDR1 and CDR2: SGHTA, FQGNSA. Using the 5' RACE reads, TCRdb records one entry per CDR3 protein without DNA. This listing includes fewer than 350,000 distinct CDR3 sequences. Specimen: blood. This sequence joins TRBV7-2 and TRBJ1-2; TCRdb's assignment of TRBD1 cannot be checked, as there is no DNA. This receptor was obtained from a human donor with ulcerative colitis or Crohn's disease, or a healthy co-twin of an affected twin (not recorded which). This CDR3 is CASSARTGLADGYTF.